A single sample is the source of the 11 T cell receptor beta chains below, sequenced in a study of molecular identifiers for immune sequencing clone quantification. TCRdb redid the calling of the PCR reads with MiXCR, one entry per CDR3 protein. The table has around 470,000 distinct CDR3 sequences, over 20% seen once; the top ten hold about 0.78%. Sequences were obtained from naive CD8+ T cells from blood, with Jurkat cell RNA spiked in. Described subset: FACS-sorted CD8+CD4-CCR7+CD45RA+ naive T cells. Source of these receptors: a human donor in good health. Some libraries in this study had Jurkat cell RNA spiked in.

This clonotype was recorded once. The chain employs TRBV6-5 and TRBJ1-2; perhaps TRBD1 as D (6 bases). Germline loops: CDR1 MNHEY, CDR2 SVGAGI. V lost 2 bases, J lost 4 bases, and 17 bases lay in between. CDR3 length: 16 residues. The DNA for the CDR3 is TGTGCCAGCAGTTACGCTTCACAGGGATTCGGCTATGGCTACACCTTC. Translation: CASSYASQGFGYGYTF.

This clonotype was observed at least ten times. V is TRBV12-3 or TRBV12-4 and J is TRBJ1-1; D not resolved. V was cut by 5 bases and J by 8 bases, with 15 bases left in between. The CDR3 loop spans 13 amino acids. DNA for the CDR3: TGTGCCAGCAGTCTCGGCGCAGCAGACGAAGCTTTCTTT. Protein product: CASSLGAADEAFF.

This clonotype has just one count. A much larger clone lies one base from this, so it may be a read error. V is TRBV4-1 and J is TRBJ2-3, with no clear D. Trimming left V 0 bases short and J 2 bases short, with 9 bases between. Per the germline V gene, CDR1 is MGHRA and CDR2 is YSYEKL. CDR3 size: 15 residues. CDR3 in DNA: TGCGCCAGCAGCCAAGATGGACGGGTCACAGATACGCAGTATTTT. This encodes CASSQDGRVTDTQYF.

This clonotype has ten or more counts. CDR3 in amino acids: CSVEDSLGGTNEKLFF. The CDR3 coding sequence is TGCAGCGTTGAAGACAGCTTAGGAGGAACTAATGAAAAACTGTTTTTT. The chain carries TRBV29-1 and TRBJ1-4; the D is unclear. The CDR3 has 16 amino acids. Trimming cost V 0 bases and J 1 base, with 12 bases left between them. From germline, CDR1 is SQVTM and CDR2 ANQGSEA.

The gene calls are TRBV12-3 or TRBV12-4 and TRBJ2-5, with no clear D. This CDR3 is built from 13 residues. The V and J ends lost 5 bases and 4 bases respectively, with 11 bases between them. CDR3 DNA sequence: TGTGCCAGCAGTCACGGACCTCTAGAGACCCAGTACTTC. Translation: CASSHGPLETQYF.

The DNA for the CDR3 is TGTGCCAGCTCACCACCAAAGGGGGCGGACACCGGGGAGCTGTTTTTT. Amino acids: CASSPPKGADTGELFF. V is TRBV18 and J is TRBJ2-2; 7 bases map to TRBD1. The V gene's germline CDR1 is KGHSH and CDR2 LQKENI. This CDR3 region has 16 residues. J lost 3 bases, V lost 0 bases, and 4 bases had no gene match. Full variable domain (outside the CDR3, taken from reference TRBV18 and TRBJ2-2): NAGVMQNPRHLVRRRGQEARLRCSPMKGHSHVYWYRQLPEEGLKFMVYLQKENIIDESGMPKERFSAEFPKEGPSILRIQQVVRGDSAAYFCASSPPKGADTGELFFGEGSRLTVL.

With respect to this clonotype: This may be a read error: a much more frequent sequence differs by one nucleotide. The chain joins TRBV7-9 to TRBJ1-2; TRBD1 aligns across 7 bases. The CDR3 contains 14 residues. Germline values: CDR1 SEHNR, CDR2 FQNEAQ (reference sequence). CDR3 region: CASSWTGSNYGHTF. The CDR3 nucleotides are TGTGCCAGCAGCTGGACAGGATCTAACTATGGCCACACCTTC.

This clonotype was seen at least ten times. V and J are TRBV19 and TRBJ1-1; TRBD1 is a possible D gene (5 bases). The CDR3 spans 16 residues. Looked up from germline, CDR1 is LNHDA and CDR2 is SQIVND (reference sequence). Trimming left V 6 bases short and J 3 bases short, with 20 bases between. CDR3 in DNA: TGTGCCAGTAGCGACGGGGACTTCCCCAGGGACACTGAAGCTTTCTTT. This encodes CASSDGDFPRDTEAFF.

The sample holds many counts of this clonotype. The V gene is TRBV6-5, the J gene TRBJ2-5, with TRBD2 matching 13 bases. Per the germline V gene, CDR1 is MNHEY and CDR2 is SVGAGI. The length of the CDR3 is 16 residues. V lost 5 bases, J lost 3 bases, and 6 bases stayed unmatched. The CDR3 coding sequence is TGTGCCAGCAGTCCGACTAGCGGGGGGAAAAAAGAGACCCAGTACTTC. It yields the protein CASSPTSGGKKETQYF.

This clonotype occurred many times. V and J are TRBV2 and TRBJ2-7; the D gene is possibly TRBD1 (5 bases). The CDR3 runs 15 residues. V shed 5 bases and J shed 0 bases, with 14 bases lying between them. Germline V gene data show CDR1 as SNHLY and CDR2 as FYNNEI. DNA of the CDR3: TGTGCCAGCAGTTCGGTGACAGAGACCTCCTACGAGCAGTACTTC. It is translated as CASSSVTETSYEQYF.

This clonotype has ten or more counts. The chain is built from TRBV29-1 and TRBJ2-3; TRBD2 matches at 7 bases. From germline, CDR1 is SQVTM and CDR2 ANQGSEA. The CDR3 extends over 17 amino acids. The V and J ends lost 0 bases and 4 bases, in that order; junction bases with no gene match: 13. CDR3 loop: CSVEDPGLGGAADTQYF. In DNA, the CDR3 is TGCAGCGTTGAAGACCCTGGTCTGGGAGGGGCCGCAGATACGCAGTATTTT.